This T cell receptor (beta chain) was documented in a study of T cells after posttransplantation cyclophosphamide. The germline gives CDR1 MNHNY, CDR2 SVGAGI (reference sequence). After removal of 6 bases from V and 5 bases from J, the junction contained 10 bases not matched to a gene. CDR3 size: 15 residues. Cyclophosphamide on days +3 and +4 followed busulfan-fludarabine conditioning and a marrow graft. On this clone: Its antigen is as yet unknown.

Profiling relied on immunoSEQ multiplex PCR, and the TCRdb table lists in-frame clones only, not all of them. The sample includes roughly 10,000 clones, around four fifths of them seen just once. Study-wide results and limits: Tissue-infiltrating T cells from skin or gut overlapped little with blood T cells. TRB clonality was highly associated with recipient CMV seropositivity and reactivation.

This clonotype was obtained from a female patient aged 50-59 years who received an allogeneic stem cell transplant from a related donor, was CMV-positive, and had no GVHD. Certain T cells may be donor cells from the graft. Source: PBMCs, taken roughly 1,800 days after allogeneic stem cell transplant with posttransplant cyclophosphamide. The chain joins TRBV6-6 to TRBJ1-1; 9 positions match TRBD1. The CDR3 here is CASRQNRGQVTEAFF. DNA for the CDR3: TGTGCCAGCAGACAAAACAGGGGGCAAGTGACTGAAGCTTTCTTT.